Described below is a single T cell receptor beta chain sequence and its context. Its antigen remains unidentified. No per-base quality is available; no much larger clone lies one base away. The data originate from a study of shared clonotypes between healthy human individuals (dated by TCRdb to 2018 to 2020). For the study in its entirety: The cohort included three men and a couple of women between 18 and 49 years of age. Different laboratories and diverse techniques were used to prepare libraries and sequence TCR repertoires, to increase sequencing depth and limit assay-specific biases. Per donor, leukapheresis produced somewhere between about 0.94 and 9 billion PBMCs. The study deeply sequenced blood TCR repertoires of several healthy adults to estimate repertoire size and the extent of clonotype sharing between individuals. For each donor, CD4 naive and CD4 memory were each given three plates, CD8 naive was given two plates, and CD8 memory was given one plate. Here is what the overall study found, with its caveats: Naive subsets generally had larger estimated clonotype richness than memory subsets. Across four donors, roughly 5.4% of naive CD4, approximately 3.6% of naive CD8, 2.3% of memory CD4, and approximately 0.4% of memory CD8 clonotypes were shared. Pairwise subsampling indicated that sequencing depth was expected to affect the degree of clonotype sharing among donors. The genetic and exposure-history diversity represented was limited by the small number of donors. Clonotypes shared by all four sorted-subset donors showed higher generation probabilities than non-shared clonotypes. Even with the large sequencing depth, rarefaction of the sorted-subset datasets indicated that sequencing was incomplete. Sampling was limited to blood, and TCR repertoires in tissue likely differ from TCR repertoires in blood.

Using the deep immunoSEQ assay, multiplex PCR amplified TCR CDR3 regions from genomic DNA. For each cell subset, the extracted genomic DNA was distributed evenly across all wells of several immunoSEQ 96-well plates, and each plate served as one replicate. For sorted subsets, 200 to 250 ng of genomic DNA, equivalent to some 33,000 T cell genomes, went into each replicate PCR. Purified libraries were quantified with a Qubit 3.0 fluorometer, sized on a Bioanalyzer 2100, and re-quantified with the KAPA Library Quantification kit. Every immunoSEQ 96-well plate was sequenced on a separate single-read 150-cycle Illumina NextSeq 550 flow cell. As for the original processing: Because only junctional sequences without quality scores were contained in the immunoSEQ output, filtering matching that applied to full-length reads could not be performed. To assign V/J genes and CDR3, sequences were annotated using PyIR, a Python wrapper for IgBLAST v1.9, with IMGT germline references. Any read was removed if the V/J assignment was weak (E-value above 1e-6), the CDR3 was missing, or the read contained stop codons, out-of-frame junctions, or ambiguous translated residues. V3J clonotypes were defined by identical inferred V gene, J gene, and CDR3 amino acid sequence. Percentage overlap between repertoires was calculated by dividing the number of shared unique clonotypes by the size of the smaller repertoire. Three approaches were used to assess repertoire richness: RTK rarefaction, the Chao1 estimator, and Recon v2.1 estimates of unobserved clonotypes. OLGA was used to compute generation probabilities for all TCRbeta clonotypes that the gDNA method yielded from a handful of donors. The table comes from immuneACCESS by way of TCRdb, which keeps in-frame sequences with V and J called. Part of the clones is missing from these tables; in studies checked, under half for an unresolved V gene and the rest for unknown reasons. Clone size and the V and J calls come from that table; the DNA yielded D and trimming. This sample lists fewer than 3 million clones; 92% were detected once. The biggest ten clones account for approximately 0.41% of the sample.

Sequences SGHTA (CDR1) and FQGTGA (CDR2) are obtained from the germline V gene. For this chain, trimming is 5 bases at the V end and 1 base at the J end, and the number of junction bases without a gene match is 7. The CDR3, from cysteine to phenylalanine, totals 15 residues. Only the CDR3 region is kept as DNA, spanning 45 bases read in frame from base 1. The donors were healthy, HIV-negative adults with no recently reported acute infections or vaccinations. Every donor was a Caucasian adult living in Nashville, Tennessee, USA. Magnetic negative selection was used to enrich CD4+ T cells, after which naive cells were positively selected on CD45RA and the negative fraction became the memory subset. Blood was obtained by leukapheresis, after which PBMCs were separated by Ficoll-Histopaque density gradient centrifugation and cryopreserved in liquid nitrogen vapor phase. Analytical flow cytometry was used to check the purity and quantity of every magnetically sorted T cell population. Each sorted fraction had its genomic DNA isolated and then quantified by UV absorbance on a Nanodrop 2000c.

The rearranged segments are TRBV7-3 and TRBJ2-5, with 7 junctional bases fitting TRBD1. This sequence originates from a man aged 18 to 29 in good health. Some clones in this sample may be carry-over from other donors' samples. The sequenced sample was naive CD4+ T cells from PBMCs. The cell subset or site label corresponds to: CD45RA+ positively selected. The nucleotide sequence reads TGTGCCAGCAGCAAAATAGGGGGCGGCCAAGAGACCCAGTACTTC. It codes for CASSKIGGGQETQYF. Supplemented by the reference TRBV7-3 and TRBJ2-5 proteins around the CDR3, the complete variable domain is GAGVSQTPSNKVTEKGKYVELRCDPISGHTALYWYRQSLGQGPEFLIYFQGTGAADDSGLPNDRFFAVRPEGSVSTLKIQRTERGDSAVYLCASSKIGGGQETQYFGPGTRLLVL.